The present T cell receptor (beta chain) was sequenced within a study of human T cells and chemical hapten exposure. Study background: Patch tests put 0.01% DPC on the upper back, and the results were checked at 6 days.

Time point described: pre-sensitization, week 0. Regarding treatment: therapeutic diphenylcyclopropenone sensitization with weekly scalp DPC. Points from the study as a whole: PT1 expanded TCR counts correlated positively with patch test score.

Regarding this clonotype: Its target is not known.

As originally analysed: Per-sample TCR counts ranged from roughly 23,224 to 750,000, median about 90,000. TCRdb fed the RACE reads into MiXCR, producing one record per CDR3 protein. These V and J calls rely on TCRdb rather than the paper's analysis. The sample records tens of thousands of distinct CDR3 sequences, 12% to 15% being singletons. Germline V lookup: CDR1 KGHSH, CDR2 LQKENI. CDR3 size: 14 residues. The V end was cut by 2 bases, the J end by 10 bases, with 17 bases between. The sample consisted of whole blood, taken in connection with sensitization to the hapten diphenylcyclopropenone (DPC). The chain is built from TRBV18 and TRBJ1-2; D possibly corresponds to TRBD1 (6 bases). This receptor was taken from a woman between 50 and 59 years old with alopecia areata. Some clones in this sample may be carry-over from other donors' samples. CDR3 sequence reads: CASSPGGANLDYTF. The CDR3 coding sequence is TGTGCCAGCTCACCAGGGGGGGCTAATCTCGACTACACCTTC.